The 21 T cell receptor beta chains presented below share a single source sample, sequenced in a study of blood T cell repertoires in COVID-19. Some clones are missing from TCRdb's copy, which holds only in-frame ones; the method was immunoSEQ multiplex PCR. The sample shows approximately 340,000 clones, about four fifths of them seen only once. Sequenced input: peripheral blood. Receptors were obtained from a man aged 25 to 40 with active or convalescent COVID-19.

V usage is TRBV7-3 and J usage is TRBJ2-5; D is perhaps TRBD2 (5 bases). Germline CDR1 SGHTA, CDR2 FQGTGA. V was pared by 5 bases and J by 2 bases, with 9 bases between. CDR3 length: 13 residues. CDR3 nucleotide sequence: TGTGCCAGCAGCCCCGACTATCAAGAGACCCAGTACTTC. It codes for CASSPDYQETQYF. Full variable domain (missing parts from reference TRBV7-3 and TRBJ2-5): GAGVSQTPSNKVTEKGKYVELRCDPISGHTALYWYRQSLGQGPEFLIYFQGTGAADDSGLPNDRFFAVRPEGSVSTLKIQRTERGDSAVYLCASSPDYQETQYFGPGTRLLVL.

The rearrangement joins TRBV5-4 to TRBJ2-3, with 7 positions matching TRBD1. The CDR3 is made up of 13 amino acids. The V gene end was trimmed by 4 bases and the J gene end by 6 bases; junction bases not matched to a gene: 5. From germline, CDR1 is SGHNT and CDR2 YYREEE (reference sequence). The DNA of the CDR3 is TGTGCCAGCAGCGAGGGGACAGATGATACGCAGTATTTT. Protein product: CASSEGTDDTQYF. Based on the CDR3 plus reference TRBV5-4 and TRBJ2-3, the full variable domain is ETGVTQSPTHLIKTRGQQVTLRCSSQSGHNTVSWYQQALGQGPQFIFQYYREEENGRGNFPPRFSGLQFPNYSSELNVNALELDDSALYLCASSEGTDDTQYFGPGTRLTVL.

J is TRBJ2-7 and V is TRBV5-1; tentatively, D is TRBD1 (5 bases). Trimming removed 2 bases from V and 6 bases from J, with 12 bases in between. This CDR3 has 13 residues. Germline CDR1 SGHRS, CDR2 YFSETQ. The CDR3 DNA follows: TGCGCCAGCAGCTTTACGGATGGGGCCGAGCAGTACTTC. This encodes CASSFTDGAEQYF.

The rearrangement joins TRBV7-7 to TRBJ2-1; D perhaps matches TRBD2 (6 bases). Trimming took 5 bases from V and 6 from J, leaving 11 bases between them. From germline, CDR1 is SSHAT and CDR2 FNYEAQ (reference sequence). The CDR3 has 13 amino acids. CDR3 sequence (DNA): TGTGCCAGCAGCCCCGGCGGGGCCAATGAGCAGTTCTTC. Translating gives CASSPGGANEQFF.

The CDR3: CASSQDRGQRLRQYF. The CDR3 DNA reads as TGCGCCAGCAGCCAAGACCGAGGACAGCGGCTGCGGCAGTACTTC. The rearrangement uses TRBV4-3 and TRBJ2-7; D possibly corresponds to TRBD1 (6 bases). V was pared by 0 bases and J by 9 bases, with 18 bases between. Germline V gene data show CDR1 as LGHNA and CDR2 as YSLEER. CDR3 length: 15 amino acids.

This chain connects TRBV5-4 to TRBJ2-7; D is ambiguous. CDR1 and CDR2 (germline): SGHNT, YYREEE (reference sequence). The CDR3 has 14 amino acids. V dropped 0 bases and J dropped 1 base, with 8 bases sitting between them. DNA for the CDR3: TGTGCCAGCAGCTTGGCCGGCAGGTCCTACGAGCAGTACTTC. Amino acid sequence: CASSLAGRSYEQYF.

V is TRBV18 and J is TRBJ2-7; a weak D match, TRBD1 (6 bases). CDR1 is KGHSH and CDR2 is LQKENI in the germline V gene. The CDR3 consists of 14 residues. The germline V and J ends were trimmed by 3 bases and 2 bases, with 11 bases remaining between them. The CDR3: CASSPRTDPYEQYF. The CDR3 coding sequence is TGTGCCAGCTCACCCCGGACAGATCCCTACGAGCAGTACTTC.

The chain recombines TRBV5-4 with TRBJ2-2; 9 positions agree with TRBD2. Per the germline V gene, CDR1 is SGHNT and CDR2 is YYREEE (reference sequence). With V trimmed by 2 bases and J by 8 bases, 10 bases remained unmatched. This CDR3 region has 16 residues. CDR3: CASSLWAGGPEGELFF. The DNA of the CDR3 is TGTGCCAGCAGCTTATGGGCGGGAGGGCCAGAGGGGGAGCTGTTTTTT. The whole variable domain, filled in from reference TRBV5-4 and TRBJ2-2, reads ETGVTQSPTHLIKTRGQQVTLRCSSQSGHNTVSWYQQALGQGPQFIFQYYREEENGRGNFPPRFSGLQFPNYSSELNVNALELDDSALYLCASSLWAGGPEGELFFGEGSRLTVL.

CDR3 DNA sequence: TGTGCCAGCAGCGTAGTGGCAGGTCCTAATGAAAAACTGTTTTTT. Its protein is CASSVVAGPNEKLFF. V usage is TRBV9 and J usage is TRBJ1-4; no firm D call. Trimming took off 0 bases at V and 3 bases at J, with 9 bases between the two ends. This CDR3 spans 15 amino acids. Germline loops: CDR1 SGDLS, CDR2 YYNGEE.

The chain combines TRBV4-2 with TRBJ2-2, with 9 bases lining up with TRBD1. There are 17 residues in the CDR3. CDR1 and CDR2 (germline): LGHNA, YNFKEQ. V was pared by 2 bases and J by 3 bases, with 7 bases of the junction left unmatched. The CDR3 is CASSQRPGTGYTGELFF. As DNA, the CDR3 is TGTGCCAGCAGCCAACGCCCCGGGACAGGGTACACCGGGGAGCTGTTTTTT.

This clone appeared a few times. The chain has TRBV10-3 and TRBJ2-3, with TRBD1 matching over 7 bases. Germline trimming cut 7 bases from V and 0 bases from J; bases unmatched to any gene: 4. The germline gives CDR1 ENHRY, CDR2 SYGVKD. The CDR3 runs 14 residues. The CDR3 DNA sequence: TGTGCCATCACCGACAGGGCCAGCACAGATACGCAGTATTTT. Translated: CAITDRASTDTQYF.

The chain links TRBV24-1 to TRBJ1-5; TRBD1 is a possible D gene (5 bases). From germline, CDR1 is KGHDR and CDR2 SFDVKD. The length of the CDR3 is 15 residues. Trimming cost V 7 bases and J 1 base, with 13 bases left between them. In DNA form, the CDR3 reads TGTGCCACCAGGGGGGGGGACCTGAGCAATCAGCCCCAGCATTTT. This translates into CATRGGDLSNQPQHF.

This clone was found once. The gene calls are TRBV19 and TRBJ1-5, with 7 bases fitting TRBD1. With V trimmed by 6 bases and J by 7 bases, 9 bases remained unmatched. CDR1 LNHDA and CDR2 SQIVND come from the germline V gene (reference sequence). The CDR3 is 14 residues long. This CDR3 is CASRSDDRVQPQHF. The CDR3 nucleotides are TGTGCCAGTAGGAGTGACGACAGGGTACAGCCCCAGCATTTT.

A few counts support this clone. The rearrangement joins TRBV19 to TRBJ1-2; D remains unclear. The ends were cut back, 10 bases at V and 8 bases at J, with 14 bases in the middle. CDR1 and CDR2 (germline): LNHDA, SQIVND (reference sequence). The CDR3 covers 11 residues. The CDR3 sequence is CATRAGTGYTF. CDR3 nucleotides: TGTGCCACAAGGGCGGGAACGGGCTACACCTTC.

The chain has TRBV19 and TRBJ1-1, with a tentative D call TRBD1 (5 bases). Germline CDR1 LNHDA, CDR2 SQIVND (reference sequence). The CDR3 length is 15 residues. Trimming removed 3 bases from V and 0 bases from J, with 11 bases in between. The CDR3 DNA is TGTGCCAGTAGTATCTACCCGACAGTGAACACTGAAGCTTTCTTT. Translating it yields CASSIYPTVNTEAFF.

For this clone: Other nucleotide sequences from this sample produce the same CDR3. The chain combines TRBV24-1 with TRBJ2-7; 8 bases line up with TRBD1. The germline CDR1 and CDR2 sequences are KGHDR and SFDVKD. The CDR3 length is 14 residues. V lost 3 bases, J lost 3 bases, and 3 bases stayed unmatched. DNA of the CDR3: TGTGCCACCAGTGATCCCGACAGGGGCTACGAGCAGTACTTC. Translated, it gives CATSDPDRGYEQYF.

J is TRBJ1-1 and V is TRBV30, with D perhaps TRBD1 (6 bases). The V end was cut by 2 bases, the J end by 6 bases, with 16 bases between. The germline CDR1 and CDR2 sequences are GTSNPN and SVGIG (reference sequence). This CDR3 has 14 amino acids. The DNA of the CDR3 is TGTGCCTGGAGTCGCGGGGGCGCCGAGTCTGAAGCTTTCTTT. It yields the protein CAWSRGGAESEAFF.

The rearrangement links TRBV20-1 to TRBJ2-3; maybe TRBD2 (5 bases). This CDR3 contains 15 residues. Germline values: CDR1 DFQATT, CDR2 SNEGSKA (reference sequence). V was shortened by 3 bases and J by 4 bases, with 17 bases between the two germline ends. The CDR3 here is CSASLTRAGPDTQYF. The CDR3 DNA follows: TGCAGTGCTAGTCTCACGCGGGCAGGCCCAGATACGCAGTATTTT.

The table lists this clone with a few counts. The genes are TRBV4-1 and TRBJ2-1, with 11 nucleotides matching TRBD2. CDR1 and CDR2 (germline): MGHRA, YSYEKL. CDR3 size: 16 residues. V shed 3 bases, J shed 8 bases, and the junction held 9 bases outside the gene matches. For the CDR3, the DNA is TGCGCCAGCAGCCATCCTAGCGGGGGGCTTAGGGATGAGCAGTTCTTC. Translated, it gives CASSHPSGGLRDEQFF.

The chain joins TRBV5-4 to TRBJ2-7, with 10 positions matching TRBD1. Germline CDR1 is SGHNT and CDR2 is YYREEE (reference sequence). J was trimmed by 3 bases and V by 0 bases; bases with no gene match: 18. This CDR3 comprises 20 residues. The CDR3 spells CASSLAYGTGAHQAHYEQYF. In nucleotides, the CDR3 is TGTGCCAGCAGCTTGGCTTATGGGACAGGGGCTCACCAGGCCCACTACGAGCAGTACTTC.

The V call is TRBV18, the J call TRBJ2-1; perhaps TRBD2 as D (5 bases). Trimming took 2 bases from V and 5 from J, leaving 10 bases between them. This CDR3 is built from 14 residues. The germline V gene encodes CDR1 KGHSH and CDR2 LQKENI. The CDR3 DNA is TGTGCCAGCTCACCAGGAAGGACTGACAATGAGCAGTTCTTC. This translates into CASSPGRTDNEQFF.